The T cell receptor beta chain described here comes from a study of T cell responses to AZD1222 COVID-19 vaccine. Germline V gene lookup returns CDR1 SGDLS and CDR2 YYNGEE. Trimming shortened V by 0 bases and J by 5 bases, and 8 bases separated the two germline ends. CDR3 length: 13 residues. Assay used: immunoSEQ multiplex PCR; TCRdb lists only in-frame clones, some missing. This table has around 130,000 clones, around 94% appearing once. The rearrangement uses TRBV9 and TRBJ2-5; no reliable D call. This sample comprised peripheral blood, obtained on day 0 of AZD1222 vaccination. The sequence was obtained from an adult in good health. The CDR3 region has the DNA TGTGCCAGCAGCGTAGACCTGGAGGAGACCCAGTACTTC. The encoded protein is CASSVDLEETQYF.